The TCR beta chain described here comes from a study of blood T cell repertoires in COVID-19. Sequencing used immunoSEQ multiplex PCR; TCRdb keeps in-frame clones, though not all of them. The sample shows under 250,000 clones, roughly 85% of them seen only once. Recruited during active infection, patients (from Seattle) were subsequently followed longitudinally. The CDR3 has 15 amino acids. V was shortened by 1 base and J by 4 bases, with 13 bases between the two germline ends. The germline CDR1 and CDR2 sequences are LGHNA and YSLEER. This clone turned up a few times. The rearrangement uses TRBV4-3 and TRBJ1-2; D is uncertain. Sequencing was done on a sample of peripheral blood. The clonotype was recovered from a woman aged 70 to 79 with COVID-19, enrolled during active disease. The CDR3 DNA reads as TGCGCCAGCAGCCAAGCAGGCTCGGCGACCTATGGCTACACCTTC. Protein: CASSQAGSATYGYTF.